This T cell receptor beta chain appears in the sequencing data of a study of Graves' ophthalmopathy and Graves' hyperthyroidism. Study-level points and caveats: Using 13 signatures, a model distinguished ophthalmopathy from stable hyperthyroidism, reaching just under 90% sensitivity and 81.08% specificity.

Eligible hyperthyroidism cases comprised new diagnoses of under 2 months' duration in individuals aged 18 to 65. Serum thyroxine and TRAb, along with clinical symptoms, thyroid ultrasound and orbital computed tomography, were what diagnosis relied on. The germline CDR1 and CDR2 sequences are SGHRS and YFSETQ. The CDR3 runs to 15 residues. Beta-chain TCR CDR3 regions were amplified from RNA transcripts. Following a first-round RT-PCR that used HTBI primers, a second-round multiplex PCR was carried out. TCRdb called the multiplex PCR reads again in MiXCR, with one record for every CDR3 protein. Of a few hundred thousand distinct CDR3 sequences listed, about 35% are singletons. Concerning this clonotype: Its matching antigen is unknown. Possible read error: a much larger clone is one base away.

Sequencing was carried out using peripheral blood or thyroid tissue (not recorded which). The source is an adult man with Graves' hyperthyroidism. V is TRBV5-1 and J is TRBJ1-1; a weak D match, TRBD1 (6 bases). The CDR3 coding sequence is TGCGCCAGCAGCTTGGGGAGGGGGGACACCACTGGAGCTTTCTTT. Amino acids: CASSLGRGDTTGAFF. Based on the CDR3 plus reference TRBV5-1 and TRBJ1-1, the full variable domain is KAGVTQTPRYLIKTRGQQVTLSCSPISGHRSVSWYQQTPGQGLQFLFEYFSETQRNKGNFPGRFSGRQFSNSRSEMNVSTLELGDSALYLCASSLGRGDTTGAFFGQGTRLTVV.